This entry lists 5 T cell receptor beta chains sequenced from one sample in a study of T cells in Graves' hyperthyroidism and ophthalmopathy. RNA transcripts were the template for amplifying TCR beta CDR3 regions. With the HTBI primer set, the TCR CDR3 went through a first round of RT-PCR. In TCRdb, the multiplex PCR reads were re-called with MiXCR into one record per CDR3 protein. The sample has around 260,000 distinct CDR3 sequences; 20% to 30% are singletons. The material sequenced was blood. Every receptor here comes from a man in his forties or fifties with Graves' hyperthyroidism that later progressed to Graves' ophthalmopathy.

This rearrangement joins TRBV6-2 or TRBV6-3 to TRBJ1-1; D gene unclear. Germline CDR1 and CDR2: MNHEY and SVGEGT. The CDR3 covers 14 residues. The V and J ends lost 2 bases and 0 bases respectively, with 7 bases between them. CDR3 protein: CASSYAVLNTEAFF. The CDR3 DNA sequence: TGTGCCAGCAGTTACGCAGTACTGAACACTGAAGCTTTCTTT.

This clonotype was observed many times. This rearrangement joins TRBV24-1 to TRBJ2-7; perhaps D is TRBD1 or TRBD2 (5 bases each). Germline lookup yields CDR1 KGHDR and CDR2 SFDVKD. CDR3 length: 17 residues. Trimming removed 4 bases from V and 0 bases from J, with 18 bases in between. CDR3 bases: TGTGCCACCAGTGACCCAACGCCGGGACGAAACTCCTACGAGCAGTACTTC. This encodes CATSDPTPGRNSYEQYF.

In its sample, this clonotype was seen a few times. The chain uses TRBV20-1 and TRBJ2-5, with 11 bases matching TRBD2. The trim removed 6 bases at V and 4 bases at J, leaving 16 bases unmatched. Germline assignment: CDR1 DFQATT and CDR2 SNEGSKA (reference sequence). CDR3 length equals 17 residues. The CDR3 protein is CSAVAGGPGPSRETQYF. The CDR3 nucleotides read TGCAGTGCCGTAGCGGGAGGGCCCGGGCCCTCACGAGAGACCCAGTACTTC.

V usage is TRBV6-1 and J usage is TRBJ2-5; D possibly corresponds to TRBD2 (5 bases). The V end lost 2 bases, the J end lost 5 bases, and 12 bases lay between the germline ends. The CDR3 length is 14 residues. The germline gives CDR1 MNHNS, CDR2 SASEGT. The CDR3 loop is CASSEWTPGETQYF. The DNA of the CDR3 is TGTGCCAGCAGTGAATGGACTCCCGGGGAGACCCAGTACTTC.

This clonotype was detected ten times or more. V usage is TRBV12-3 or TRBV12-4 and J usage is TRBJ2-4, with D perhaps assigned TRBD1 or TRBD2 (5 bases each). The CDR3 extends over 15 amino acids. Trimming cost V 4 bases and J 0 bases, with 10 bases left between them. CDR3 region: CASSSGTLAKNIQYF. The CDR3 coding sequence is TGTGCCAGCAGTTCTGGGACCCTAGCCAAAAACATTCAGTACTTC.